What follows are 2 T cell receptor beta chains derived from one specimen sequenced in a study of PD-1 blockade in classical Hodgkin lymphoma (dated by TCRdb to 2020 to 2021). Interpreted using the paper, the time point label stands for: cycle 4 day 1 (C4D1), after less than 7 weeks of nivolumab. All trial patients had relapsed after autologous stem cell transplantation, with cohorts A, B and C differing in prior brentuximab vedotin exposure. The method behind the library was the immunoSEQ multiplex PCR assay. Here the immuneACCESS table is served through TCRdb, limited to in-frame sequences with V and J called. Missing clones are a known gap in these copies; in checked studies unresolved V genes cover under half, and the rest lacks a known reason. Recorded for this sample are 20,000 or so clones; around 82% of them occurred a single time. The ten largest clones represent 20% of the sample. Sequenced material: peripheral blood mononuclear cells (PBMCs), taken before the fourth cycle of nivolumab. Receptors were obtained from a human donor with classical Hodgkin lymphoma.

The chain uses TRBV6-1 and TRBJ1-6; D might be TRBD1 (5 bases). This CDR3 contains 15 residues. V lost 7 bases and J lost 3, with 13 bases in between. Looked up from germline, CDR1 is MNHNS and CDR2 is SASEGT. DNA of the CDR3: TGTGCCAGCATGGGACGGGGAAGCTATAATTCACCCCTCCACTTT. This encodes CASMGRGSYNSPLHF.

V and J are TRBV19 and TRBJ2-7; 10 positions agree with TRBD2. CDR3 size: 14 residues. The V segment lost 10 bases and the J segment 5 bases; nucleotides outside the gene matches: 11. Germline loops: CDR1 LNHDA, CDR2 SQIVND (reference sequence). The CDR3 DNA is TGTGCCACCCAAGGGGGGACTAGCGTAGACGAGCAGTACTTC. It encodes CATQGGTSVDEQYF.